These T cell receptor beta chains were read from a single sample in a study of blood T cell repertoires in COVID-19. The data were produced by immunoSEQ multiplex PCR, yet TCRdb's version contains in-frame clones alone and is incomplete. The sample lists roughly 300,000 clones, 80% to 90% occurring once. The specimen sequenced was peripheral blood. Receptors were obtained from a woman aged 45 to 65 who had recovered from COVID-19. CDR3s include the opening cysteine and the closing phenylalanine or tryptophan. The D gene is left open where the match is weak. For some rows the clone size is stated as once, few or many, or as a class when expanded; others skip it.

D: NA
V: TRBV5-1
size: NA
J: TRBJ2-3
DNA: TGCGCCAGCAGCTTGGGGGCTTACCCTAGCACAGATACGCAGTATTTT
CDR3: CASSLGAYPSTDTQYF

D: TRBD2
V: TRBV20-1
size: NA
J: TRBJ2-3
DNA: TGCAGTGCTAGTCTCCTAAGGGGACTAGTAGGAGATACGCAGTATTTT
CDR3: CSASLLRGLVGDTQYF

D: TRBD2
V: TRBV9
size: NA
J: TRBJ2-7
DNA: TGTGCCAGCAGCGTCGCCCCGGGACTAGCGGCCTACGAGCAGTACTTC
CDR3: CASSVAPGLAAYEQYF

D: NA
V: TRBV11-3
size: NA
J: TRBJ1-6
DNA: TGTGCCAGCAGCCGCCGGGGGAATTCACCCCTCCACTTT
CDR3: CASSRRGNSPLHF

D: TRBD1
V: TRBV28
size: NA
J: TRBJ1-2
DNA: TGTGCCAGCAGTTTAGAGACGGGACAGACGAGCTATGGCTACACCTTC
CDR3: CASSLETGQTSYGYTF

D: NA
V: TRBV2
size: NA
J: TRBJ2-5
DNA: TGTGCCAGCACTAAGGACTGGGGCCAAGAGACCCAGTACTTC
CDR3: CASTKDWGQETQYF

D: TRBD2
V: TRBV4-1
size: NA
J: TRBJ2-3
DNA: TGCGCCAGCAGCCAAATCGTCCCGGGAGGTTCAGATACGCAGTATTTT
CDR3: CASSQIVPGGSDTQYF

D: TRBD1
V: TRBV7-9
size: NA
J: TRBJ1-6
DNA: TGTGCCAGCAGCTTAGAGTTTGGGACAGGGTCTTCACCCCTCCACTTT
CDR3: CASSLEFGTGSSPLHF

D: TRBD1
V: TRBV24-1
size: NA
J: TRBJ2-7
DNA: TGTGCCACCAGTGAAAGGGGACAGTCTGGTTACGAGCAGTACTTC
CDR3: CATSERGQSGYEQYF

D: TRBD2
V: TRBV24-1
size: NA
J: TRBJ2-1
DNA: TGTGCCACCAGTAGCGGGGTCTCCTACAATGAGCAGTTCTTC
CDR3: CATSSGVSYNEQFF

D: TRBD2
V: TRBV7-8
size: NA
J: TRBJ2-2
DNA: TGTGCCAGCAGCTCGCAAGGCGGGGGTTTCACCGGGGAGCTGTTTTTT
CDR3: CASSSQGGGFTGELFF

D: TRBD1
V: TRBV20-1
size: NA
J: TRBJ1-1
DNA: TGCAGTGCTAGTTACAGGGGGAAGAGCGGTGAAGCTTTCTTT
CDR3: CSASYRGKSGEAFF

D: TRBD1
V: TRBV7-2
size: once
J: TRBJ2-5
DNA: TGTGCCAGCGGAACAGGGGGCGGGCAGGAGACCCAGTACTTC
CDR3: CASGTGGGQETQYF

D: TRBD1
V: TRBV4-3
size: NA
J: TRBJ2-2
DNA: TGCGCCAGCAGCGTCGATCCCCGACAGGGCGGGGAGCTGTTTTTT
CDR3: CASSVDPRQGGELFF

D: TRBD1
V: TRBV24-1
size: NA
J: TRBJ2-5
DNA: TGTGCCACCAGTGATACGGGGACAGGGGGCCGAGAGACCCAGTACTTC
CDR3: CATSDTGTGGRETQYF

D: TRBD2
V: TRBV28
size: NA
J: TRBJ2-4
DNA: TGTGCCAGCGACATAGCGGGAGCGACCAAAAACATTCAGTACTTC
CDR3: CASDIAGATKNIQYF

D: NA
V: TRBV19
size: NA
J: TRBJ1-6
DNA: TGTGCCAGTAAACAGGGCTCAAATGTAGATTCACCCCTCCACTTT
CDR3: CASKQGSNVDSPLHF

D: TRBD1
V: TRBV10-3
size: NA
J: TRBJ2-7
DNA: TGTGCCATCAGTCCGACAGGGGACTTCTCCTACGAGCAGTACTTC
CDR3: CAISPTGDFSYEQYF

D: NA
V: TRBV19
size: NA
J: TRBJ2-7
DNA: TGTGCCAGTAGTATCACAGCTTACTCCTACGAGCAGTACTTC
CDR3: CASSITAYSYEQYF

D: TRBD1
V: TRBV4-3
size: NA
J: TRBJ1-2
DNA: TGCGCCAGCAGCCAAGACCTAAACAGGGGAGTCTACACCTTC
CDR3: CASSQDLNRGVYTF